This T cell receptor (beta chain) comes out of a study of control samples from healthy donors and cancer patients (dated by TCRdb to 2018 to 2020). Notes on this clone: The clone's antigen remains unknown. Base qualities are missing; no much larger clone stands one base away.

From a lookup of the germline V gene (reference sequence), CDR1 and CDR2 are LNHDA and SQIVND. V is pruned by 3 bases and J by 5 bases, leaving 6 bases of the junction without a gene match. Counted from cysteine to phenylalanine, this CDR3 has 15 amino acids. Kept here is only the CDR3 DNA, which spans 45 bases and is read in frame from base 1. Library method: the immunoSEQ multiplex PCR assay. TCRdb obtained this table from immuneACCESS and retained in-frame rearrangements with V and J assigned. These tables miss some clones; where compared with another copy, unresolved V genes account for less than half of the shortfall, and the remainder is unexplained. Within this sample are around 140,000 clones, with about nine tenths of them counted one time only. Clones ranked in the top ten supply roughly 8% of the sample.

Recombination joined TRBV19 with TRBJ2-3, with 9 central nucleotides matching TRBD2. Specimen: PBMCs. The sequence was collected from a man between 50 and 59 years old with head and neck cancer. The base sequence is TGTGCCAGTAGTATTGGCGGGGGGGCGGTAGATACGCAGTATTTT. Its amino acids are CASSIGGGAVDTQYF.